This T cell receptor (beta chain) was observed in a study of blood T cell repertoires in COVID-19. For the study at large: Acute and convalescent COVID-19 specimens originated in the United States, Italy and Spain. PBMCs, B-cell-depleted T cells, or T cells provided the cDNA or gDNA that made up the material.

In the source study's methods: From reference gene primer amplification, estimates of nucleated cell counts were derived. Assay used: immunoSEQ multiplex PCR; TCRdb lists only in-frame clones, some missing. V, J and clone size are those of that table, while D and trimming were read from the DNA. The sample contains under 350,000 clones, 89% of which appear only once. The source of this sequence is a man aged 45 to 65 with acute or convalescent COVID-19. The sample comprised peripheral blood.

Written as DNA, the CDR3 is TGTGCCAGCAGCTCGAGCCCAGGGATTTTGACTGAAGCTTTCTTT. Amino acids: CASSSSPGILTEAFF. This rearrangement joins TRBV5-5 to TRBJ1-1; possibly TRBD1 for D (5 bases). This CDR3 contains 15 residues. CDR1 and CDR2 (germline): SGHKS, YYEKEE (reference sequence). V dropped 3 bases and J dropped 5 bases, with 17 bases sitting between them.